Sequencing of this T cell receptor (beta chain) was carried out in a study of shared clonotypes between healthy human individuals. In regard to this clone: Its antigen is currently unknown.

With 2 bases clipped from V and 4 bases from J, the junction kept 6 bases outside the gene matches. There are 16 residues in the CDR3. Germline CDR1 is KGHSH and CDR2 is LQKENI. Some clones are missing from TCRdb's copy, which holds only in-frame ones; the method was immunoSEQ multiplex PCR. Of approximately 350,000 clones detected, 90% to 97% appear once; the ten largest clones hold 0.32%. Overall study results and limits: Naive CD4 clonotypes were shared across a handful of donors at roughly 5%.

The sequence came from a young man in good health. Sequenced input: memory CD8+ T cells sorted from blood. The subset here: CD45RO+ cells pooled with CCR7-negative TemRA cells. The chain is built from TRBV18 and TRBJ2-1; 9 nucleotides line up with TRBD2. The CDR3 loop reads CASSPLPSGIYNEQFF. DNA for the CDR3: TGTGCCAGCTCACCATTGCCTAGCGGGATATACAATGAGCAGTTCTTC.